The 23 T cell receptor beta chains below come from one sample, sequenced in a study of blood T cells in healthy people across ages (dated by TCRdb to 2013 to 2016). The method behind the library was 5' RACE. The sequencing machine was an Illumina HiSeq 2500. A second PCR of roughly 6 to 12 cycles was run with a J-beta primer mix and a sample-barcoded 5' primer. TCRdb trimmed public reads at Q25 via fastp, called clones via MiXCR and kept in-frame beta chains. Identical CDR3 protein sequences are pooled into one entry, listed with their most common genes and DNA. For this sample there are about 720,000 distinct CDR3 sequences; about 20% appear just once. The ten largest clones represent 22% of the sample. Sequencing was carried out using blood. All receptors come from an older man in good health.

As regards this clonotype: At one of its ends the junction is not consistent with the germline gene, which may arise from a read error. The chain carries TRBV20-1 and TRBJ2-1, with D perhaps TRBD2 (6 bases). This CDR3 spans 14 amino acids. Germline CDR1 is DFQATT and CDR2 is SNEGSKA (reference sequence). CDR3 amino acids: CNARSPGTSNEQFF. CDR3 nucleotides: TGCAATGCTAGGAGTCCCGGGACTTCTAATGAGCAGTTCTTC.

The chain employs TRBV7-9 and TRBJ2-5, with D unclear. Deletions cut 5 bases from V and 0 bases from J, with 10 bases between. CDR3 size: 14 residues. Germline-derived CDR1 and CDR2 are SEHNR and FQNEAQ (reference sequence). CDR3 sequence: CASSATSYQETQYF. The CDR3 nucleotides are TGTGCCAGCAGCGCTACATCGTACCAAGAGACCCAGTACTTC.

The genes are TRBV3-1 and TRBJ2-2; TRBD2 might be the D (6 bases). CDR3 length: 17 residues. CDR1 and CDR2 (germline): LGHDT, YNNKEL (reference sequence). Trimming stripped 3 bases from V and 1 base from J, with 15 bases between. This chain's CDR3 is CASSQGLTSGNTGELFF. DNA of the CDR3: TGTGCCAGCAGCCAGGGTTTGACTAGTGGGAACACCGGGGAGCTGTTTTTT.

This clonotype was detected a few times. The J gene is TRBJ1-4, the V gene TRBV7-6, with D unresolved. V was shortened by 2 bases and J by 5 bases, with 6 bases between the two germline ends. The CDR3 consists of 13 residues. The V gene's germline CDR1 is SGHVS and CDR2 FNYEAQ. The CDR3 protein is CASSLRFNEKLFF. The CDR3 coding sequence is TGTGCCAGCAGCTTACGTTTCAATGAAAAACTGTTTTTT.

This chain uses TRBV15 with TRBJ2-7, with 8 positions matching TRBD1. The CDR3 sequence is 15 residues long. V lost 6 bases and J lost 3; bases outside the gene matches: 10. CDR1 and CDR2 (germline): LNHNV, YYDKDF (reference sequence). The CDR3 region has the DNA TGTGCCACCAGAACTCCCGGGACAGGAGACTACGAGCAGTACTTC. Its protein product is CATRTPGTGDYEQYF.

With respect to this clonotype: With a much larger clone just one base away, this may be a read error. Here the CDR3 omits its conserved ending phenylalanine or tryptophan, so a read error is the likely source. This rearrangement joins TRBV12-3 or TRBV12-4 to TRBJ2-1; possible D gene TRBD1, 6 bases. The J call is uncertain, as TRBJ2-5 better fits the DNA end. The CDR3 extends over 14 amino acids. In DNA, the CDR3 is TGTGCCAGCAGTCCACAGGGAGTCCAAGAGACCCAGTACCTC. This encodes CASSPQGVQETQYL.

This clonotype has a handful of counts. Lacking the conserved final phenylalanine or tryptophan, this CDR3 likely reflects a read error. The J gene is TRBJ2-5, the V gene TRBV3-1; perhaps TRBD2 as D (6 bases). Germline assignment: CDR1 LGHDT and CDR2 YNNKEL (reference sequence). Trimming took off 2 bases at V and 11 bases at J, with 24 bases between the two ends. This CDR3 spans 16 amino acids. The DNA for the CDR3 is TGTGCCAGCAGCCAATTGGGTTTGGGGGAGGCGGAAGAGCAGTACGTC. It translates to CASSQLGLGEAEEQYV.

The table lists this clonotype with a few counts. The rearrangement links TRBV7-9 to TRBJ2-5; 9 bases line up with TRBD2. The J call may be wrong; the DNA end is better matched by TRBJ2-1. CDR3 length: 16 amino acids. The germline V gene has CDR1 SEHNR and CDR2 FQNEAQ (reference sequence). CDR3 loop: CASSSGLAGLYNEQFF. The CDR3 DNA follows: TGTGCCAGCAGCTCGGGTCTAGCGGGACTCTACAATGAGCAGTTCTTC.

CDR3 residues: CASSQDEIGNSNEQFF. The CDR3 coding sequence is TGCGCCAGCAGCCAAGATGAGATAGGGAATTCGAATGAGCAGTTCTTC. The V call is TRBV4-1, the J call TRBJ2-1; D remains unclear. Trimming stripped 0 bases from V and 7 bases from J, with 16 bases between. From germline, CDR1 is MGHRA and CDR2 YSYEKL. The CDR3 extends over 16 amino acids.

This chain uses TRBV7-2 with TRBJ1-3, with D unclear. The V end was cut by 0 bases, the J end by 4 bases, with 4 bases between. The germline CDR1 and CDR2 sequences are SGHTA and FQGNSA. This CDR3 spans 13 amino acids. The CDR3 loop reads CASSLALGNTIYF. For the CDR3, the DNA is TGTGCCAGCAGCTTAGCGCTCGGAAACACCATATATTTT.

In this sample, this clonotype turned up once. At one of its ends the junction is not consistent with the germline gene, which may arise from a read error. The chain carries TRBV7-2 and TRBJ2-3; TRBD1 matches at 11 bases. This CDR3 is built from 16 residues. Germline CDR1 is SGHTA and CDR2 is FQGNSA. CDR3 DNA: TGTGCCAGCAGCTTGGACAGGGGGCTTTTAACAGATACGCAATATTTT. Protein: CASSLDRGLLTDTQYF. Filled out from reference TRBV7-2 and TRBJ2-3, the complete variable domain reads GAGVSQSPSNKVTEKGKDVELRCDPISGHTALYWYRQSLGQGLEFLIYFQGNSAPDKSGLPSDRFSAERTGGSVSTLTIQRTQQEDSAVYLCASSLDRGLLTDTQYFGPGTRLTVL.

This clonotype has only a few counts. The rearrangement uses TRBV7-9 and TRBJ2-3; 7 nucleotides agree with TRBD1. This CDR3 contains 19 residues. The V and J ends lost 4 bases and 0 bases, in that order; junction bases with no gene match: 16. The germline CDR1 and CDR2 sequences are SEHNR and FQNEAQ (reference sequence). Written as DNA, the CDR3 is TGTGCCAGCAGCTCCTTGTCACCGGGACAGCTTTCTAGCACAGATACGCAGTATTTT. Amino acid sequence: CASSSLSPGQLSSTDTQYF. The full variable domain, rest sourced from reference TRBV7-9 and TRBJ2-3, is DTGVSQNPRHKITKRGQNVTFRCDPISEHNRLYWYRQTLGQGPEFLTYFQNEAQLEKSRLLSDRFSAERPKGSFSTLEIQRTEQGDSAMYLCASSSLSPGQLSSTDTQYFGPGTRLTVL.

This clonotype was detected a few times. J is TRBJ2-3 and V is TRBV29-1; maybe TRBD1 (5 bases). The V gene's germline CDR1 is SQVTM and CDR2 ANQGSEA. The CDR3 contains 14 residues. V was shortened by 4 bases and J by 0 bases, with 11 bases between the two germline ends. Written as DNA, the CDR3 is TGCAGCGTTGTGGGGCTACTCAGCACAGATACGCAGTATTTT. It encodes CSVVGLLSTDTQYF.

The chain combines TRBV20-1 with TRBJ2-1, with TRBD1 matching 9 bases. The DNA end lines up better with TRBJ2-7; the J call may be wrong. CDR1 DFQATT and CDR2 SNEGSKA come from the germline V gene (reference sequence). The CDR3 is 17 amino acids. CDR3 sequence reads: CSARGLGTGGLHNEQYF. DNA of the CDR3: TGCAGTGCTAGAGGCCTGGGCACAGGGGGCTTACATAACGAGCAGTACTTC.

This clonotype was recorded a few times. The genes are TRBV3-1 and TRBJ1-1, with 9 bases that match TRBD1. CDR3 length equals 16 residues. Losses at the gene ends were 6 bases for V and 0 bases for J; bases not matched to a gene: 8. The germline V gene has CDR1 LGHDT and CDR2 YNNKEL (reference sequence). The CDR3 DNA follows: TGTGCCAGCAGTAACCGGGACAGGGCCATGAACACTGAAGCTTTCTTT. Its translation is CASSNRDRAMNTEAFF.

This chain joins TRBV19 and TRBJ1-5; 10 bases are shared with TRBD1. The germline V gene has CDR1 LNHDA and CDR2 SQIVND (reference sequence). The CDR3 loop spans 13 amino acids. V was pared by 9 bases and J by 7 bases, with 6 bases of the junction left unmatched. The CDR3 spells CASRDRGWQPQHF. The CDR3 DNA reads TGTGCCAGCCGGGACAGGGGATGGCAGCCCCAGCATTTT. The variable domain in full, with the rest retrieved from reference TRBV19 and TRBJ1-5, is DGGITQSPKYLFRKEGQNVTLSCEQNLNHDAMYWYRQDPGQGLRLIYYSQIVNDFQKGDIAEGYSVSREKKESFPLTVTSAQKNPTAFYLCASRDRGWQPQHFGDGTRLSIL.

The sample holds a few counts of this clonotype. One end of the junction fails to match germline, which may point to a read error. This sequence joins TRBV20-1 and TRBJ2-5, with D uncertain. This CDR3 is built from 11 residues. Germline V gene sequence: CDR1 DFQATT, CDR2 SNEGSKA (reference sequence). The CDR3 reads CSAHKEETQHF. The CDR3 DNA reads TGCAGTGCTCATAAGGAAGAGACCCAGCACTTC.

The chain links TRBV20-1 to TRBJ2-1; 14 positions agree with TRBD2. The CDR3 extends over 18 amino acids. Germline values: CDR1 DFQATT, CDR2 SNEGSKA (reference sequence). V lost 4 bases and J lost 0; bases outside the gene matches: 8. The CDR3 reads CSANPGTSGRSSYNEQFF. Written as DNA, the CDR3 is TGCAGTGCTAATCCTGGGACTAGCGGGAGATCCTCCTACAATGAGCAGTTCTTC.

Only a few counts were recorded for this clonotype. The rearrangement links TRBV29-1 to TRBJ2-3, with D perhaps matching TRBD1 (5 bases). V shed 2 bases and J shed 4 bases, with 10 bases lying between them. The germline gives CDR1 SQVTM, CDR2 ANQGSEA. This CDR3 is 13 amino acids long. Here the CDR3 reads CSVERGRADTQYF. The CDR3 nucleotides are TGCAGCGTTGAACGCGGCAGGGCAGATACGCAGTATTTT.

There are a few counts of this clonotype. The CDR3 sequence is CASSPRRVGGGNTEAFF. The DNA for the CDR3 is TGTGCCAGCAGTCCCCGACGGGTAGGGGGCGGGAACACTGAAGCTTTCTTT. The gene calls are TRBV12-3 or TRBV12-4 and TRBJ1-1; the match to TRBD1 covers 7 bases. The CDR3 extends over 17 amino acids. J lost 1 base, V lost 5 bases, and 13 bases had no gene match.

The V call is TRBV7-9, the J call TRBJ1-2; possibly TRBD1 for D (6 bases). Per germline, CDR1 SEHNR and CDR2 FQNEAQ (reference sequence). This CDR3 has 13 residues. Trimming removed 4 bases at V and 7 bases at J, with 13 bases between. This CDR3 reads CASSSRGPAGYTF. The CDR3 DNA reads as TGTGCCAGCAGCTCCAGGGGACCTGCTGGCTACACCTTC. Complete variable domain (other parts from reference TRBV7-9 and TRBJ1-2): DTGVSQNPRHKITKRGQNVTFRCDPISEHNRLYWYRQTLGQGPEFLTYFQNEAQLEKSRLLSDRFSAERPKGSFSTLEIQRTEQGDSAMYLCASSSRGPAGYTFGSGTRLTVV.

V gene TRBV7-3 combines with J gene TRBJ2-1; 8 bases align to TRBD2. Looked up from germline, CDR1 is SGHTA and CDR2 is FQGTGA. This CDR3 spans 15 amino acids. J lost 0 bases, V lost 8 bases, and 6 bases had no gene match. Here the CDR3 reads CASSPGGASYNEQFF. For the CDR3, the DNA is TGTGCCAGCTCCCCCGGGGGGGCCTCCTACAATGAGCAGTTCTTC.

This clonotype was detected only a few times. The chain links TRBV7-9 to TRBJ1-1; possibly TRBD1 for D (6 bases). The CDR3 contains 16 residues. Germline CDR1 SEHNR, CDR2 FQNEAQ (reference sequence). Trimming removed 5 bases from V and 0 bases from J, with 16 bases in between. The CDR3 spells CASSLPQDRVNTEAFF. The CDR3 nucleotides read TGTGCCAGCAGCCTCCCTCAGGACAGAGTGAACACTGAAGCTTTCTTT.